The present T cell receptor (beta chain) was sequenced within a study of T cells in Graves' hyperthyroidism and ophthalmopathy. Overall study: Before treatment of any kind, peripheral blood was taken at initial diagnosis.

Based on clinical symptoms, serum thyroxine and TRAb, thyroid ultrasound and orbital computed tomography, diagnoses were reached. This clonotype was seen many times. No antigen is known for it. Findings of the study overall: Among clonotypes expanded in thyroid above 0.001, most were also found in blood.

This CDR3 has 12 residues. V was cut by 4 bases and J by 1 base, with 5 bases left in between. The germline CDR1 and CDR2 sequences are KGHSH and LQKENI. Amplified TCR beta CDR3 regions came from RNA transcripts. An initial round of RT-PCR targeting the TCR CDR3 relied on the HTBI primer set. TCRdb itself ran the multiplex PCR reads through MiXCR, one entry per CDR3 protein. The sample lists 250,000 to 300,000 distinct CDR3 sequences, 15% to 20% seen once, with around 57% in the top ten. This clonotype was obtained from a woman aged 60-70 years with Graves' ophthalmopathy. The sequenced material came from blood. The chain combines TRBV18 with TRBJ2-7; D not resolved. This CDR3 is CASSRASYEQYF. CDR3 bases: TGTGCCAGCTCACGGGCTTCCTACGAGCAGTACTTC.